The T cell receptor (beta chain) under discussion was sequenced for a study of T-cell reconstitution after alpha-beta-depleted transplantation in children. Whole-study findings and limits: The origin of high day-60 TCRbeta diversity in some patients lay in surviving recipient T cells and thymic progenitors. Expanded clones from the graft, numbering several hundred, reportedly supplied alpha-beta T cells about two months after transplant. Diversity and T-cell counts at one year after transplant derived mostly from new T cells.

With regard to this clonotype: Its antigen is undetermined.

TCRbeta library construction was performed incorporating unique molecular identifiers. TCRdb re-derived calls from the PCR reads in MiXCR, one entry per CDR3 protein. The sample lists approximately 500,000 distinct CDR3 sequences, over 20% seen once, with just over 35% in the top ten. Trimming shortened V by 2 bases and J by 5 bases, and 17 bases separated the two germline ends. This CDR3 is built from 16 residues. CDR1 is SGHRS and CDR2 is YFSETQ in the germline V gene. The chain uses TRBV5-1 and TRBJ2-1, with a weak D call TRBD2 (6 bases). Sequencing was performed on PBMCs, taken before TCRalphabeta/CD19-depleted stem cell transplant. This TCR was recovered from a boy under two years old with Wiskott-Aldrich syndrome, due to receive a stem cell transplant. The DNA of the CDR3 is TGCGCCAGCAGCTTACCTGGGGCTAGCGCAAACAATGAGCAGTTCTTC. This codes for CASSLPGASANNEQFF.